The 27 T cell receptor beta chains in this list originate from one sample, sequenced in a study of OX40 agonist ivuxolimab in advanced cancers. TCRdb's table, derived via immunoSEQ multiplex PCR, lists solely in-frame clones and lacks some. The top ten clones hold 5% to 6.5% of a sample with roughly 58,000 clones, approximately 80% of them seen once. This specimen consisted of CD4+ or CD8+ T cells sorted from blood, obtained in a trial of the OX40 agonist ivuxolimab. These receptors all come from an adult with an advanced solid tumor such as melanoma, head and neck, liver or kidney cancer.

The rearrangement joins TRBV2 to TRBJ1-1, with 8 bases aligning to TRBD1. Germline loops: CDR1 SNHLY, CDR2 FYNNEI. Germline trimming cut 4 bases from V and 5 bases from J; bases unmatched to any gene: 3. This CDR3 contains 13 residues. CDR3 nucleotide sequence: TGTGCCAGCAGTGGACAGGGGCGGACTGAAGCTTTCTTT. This translates into CASSGQGRTEAFF.

The J gene is TRBJ2-2, the V gene TRBV7-7; no firm D call. Trimming removed 6 bases at V and 4 bases at J, with 6 bases between. Germline V lookup: CDR1 SSHAT, CDR2 FNYEAQ (reference sequence). The CDR3 length is 12 residues. The CDR3 DNA reads as TGTGCCAGCAGTCGTAGCACCGGGGAGCTGTTTTTT. This translates into CASSRSTGELFF.

The chain links TRBV5-4 to TRBJ2-5; 8 nucleotides align to TRBD2. This CDR3 has 14 residues. After removal of 4 bases from V and 3 bases from J, the junction contained 5 bases not matched to a gene. CDR1 and CDR2 from the germline V gene are SGHNT and YYREEE (reference sequence). The CDR3 coding sequence is TGTGCCAGCAGCATGGGACTAGGAGAAGAGACCCAGTACTTC. Its translation: CASSMGLGEETQYF.

CDR3 protein: CASSLWASSGTYNEQFF. Here the CDR3 DNA reads TGTGCCAGCAGCTTATGGGCGTCTAGCGGTACCTACAATGAGCAGTTCTTC. The V and J genes are TRBV7-2 and TRBJ2-1; 7 bases map to TRBD2. The CDR3 contains 17 residues. Germline V gene lookup returns CDR1 SGHTA and CDR2 FQGNSA. The V segment lost 2 bases and the J segment 2 bases; nucleotides outside the gene matches: 9.

Only a few counts were recorded for this clone. V and J are TRBV19 and TRBJ1-5; no clear D. The CDR3 totals 12 residues. Germline V gene data show CDR1 as LNHDA and CDR2 as SQIVND (reference sequence). V was trimmed by 1 base and J by 6 bases, leaving 4 bases between them. The CDR3 loop reads CASSIGSQPQHF. Written as DNA, the CDR3 is TGTGCCAGTAGTATAGGTTCTCAGCCCCAGCATTTT.

The V gene is TRBV7-5, the J gene TRBJ1-1. TRBV7-5 constitutes a pseudogene. The CDR3 length is 16 residues. CDR3 sequence reads: CARSLVGPRAGTEAFF. The CDR3, as DNA: TGTGCCAGAAGCTTAGTAGGCCCGCGGGCGGGGACTGAAGCTTTCTTT.

The chain uses TRBV6-6 and TRBJ2-4; a weak D match, TRBD2 (6 bases). Germline V gene sequence: CDR1 MNHNY, CDR2 SVGAGI (reference sequence). V dropped 2 bases and J dropped 6 bases, with 8 bases sitting between them. The CDR3 sequence is 13 residues long. The CDR3 region is CASSYGSGNIQYF. DNA for the CDR3: TGTGCCAGCAGTTACGGTAGCGGAAACATTCAGTACTTC.

The count of this clone is one. The J gene is TRBJ2-7, the V gene TRBV11-2; no definite D call. Germline CDR1 and CDR2: SGHAT and FQNNGV. The V and J ends lost 2 bases and 2 bases respectively, with 10 bases between them. The CDR3 is 14 residues long. CDR3 protein: CASSLRRQTYEQYF. The DNA of the CDR3 is TGTGCCAGCAGCTTACGGCGACAAACCTACGAGCAGTACTTC.

This CDR3 is CASSPRDRVGEQYF. CDR3 coding DNA: TGCGCCAGCAGCCCCCGGGACAGGGTGGGTGAGCAGTACTTC. The V gene is TRBV4-1, the J gene TRBJ2-7, with TRBD1 identical over 9 bases. The CDR3 contains 14 residues. Trimming at V came to 4 bases and at J to 7 bases, leaving 8 bases not matched to a gene. Germline CDR1 and CDR2: MGHRA and YSYEKL.

The chain recombines TRBV18 with TRBJ1-1; D is unresolved. With 1 base removed from V and 5 bases from J, the gap between germline ends came to 11 bases. CDR3 length equals 14 residues. Germline lookup yields CDR1 KGHSH and CDR2 LQKENI. The CDR3 reads CASSPLLGFTEAFF. As DNA, the CDR3 is TGTGCCAGCTCACCACTCTTAGGGTTTACTGAAGCTTTCTTT.

The DNA of the CDR3 is TGTGCCAGCAGCTTAGGAGGGGCTGAGGAGACCCAGTACTTC. This gives the protein CASSLGGAEETQYF. The chain links TRBV7-9 to TRBJ2-5, with D tentatively TRBD1 or TRBD2 (5 bases each). CDR3 length: 14 residues. Germline CDR1 SEHNR, CDR2 FQNEAQ (reference sequence). Trimming stripped 1 base from V and 5 bases from J, with 11 bases between.

V is TRBV18 and J is TRBJ2-1, with a possible D match to TRBD1 (6 bases). CDR3 length equals 19 residues. Trimming stripped 6 bases from V and 0 bases from J, with 24 bases between. Germline V CDR1 and CDR2: KGHSH, LQKENI. CDR3 protein: CASSLPITGKKSSYNEQFF. The CDR3 DNA reads TGTGCCAGCTCGCTCCCAATTACAGGGAAGAAAAGCTCCTACAATGAGCAGTTCTTC.

At least ten counts were recorded for this clone. The chain recombines TRBV5-5 with TRBJ1-3, with D unclear. V was clipped by 4 bases and J by 0 bases, with 14 bases between them. The CDR3 has 16 amino acids. Per germline, CDR1 SGHKS and CDR2 YYEKEE (reference sequence). This CDR3 reads CASSPQSRISGNTIYF. As DNA, the CDR3 is TGTGCCAGCAGCCCCCAATCCCGCATCTCTGGAAACACCATATATTTT.

This chain uses TRBV9 with TRBJ2-7; 8 nucleotides align to TRBD1. The trim removed 0 bases at V and 2 bases at J, leaving 4 bases unmatched. The germline V gene has CDR1 SGDLS and CDR2 YYNGEE. This CDR3 has 15 residues. The CDR3 sequence: CASSVAAGQAYEQYF. CDR3 DNA sequence: TGTGCCAGCAGCGTAGCTGCGGGACAGGCCTACGAGCAGTACTTC.

The chain couples TRBV25-1 to TRBJ2-3; no firm D call. Trimming cost V 6 bases and J 6 bases, with 10 bases left between them. The CDR3 extends over 12 amino acids. Germline assignment: CDR1 MGHDK and CDR2 SYGVNS. The CDR3 protein is CASRAPGDTQYF. The CDR3 DNA is TGTGCCAGCAGGGCCCCCGGGGATACGCAGTATTTT.

The chain carries TRBV7-3 and TRBJ2-7; D may be TRBD1 or TRBD2 (5 bases each). The CDR3 loop spans 13 amino acids. Trimming left V 3 bases short and J 6 bases short, with 12 bases between. Germline lookup yields CDR1 SGHTA and CDR2 FQGTGA. CDR3 amino acids: CASSFQGRSEQYF. The CDR3 coding sequence is TGTGCCAGCAGCTTTCAGGGACGCTCCGAGCAGTACTTC.

This chain connects TRBV5-1 to TRBJ1-1; perhaps TRBD1 as D (5 bases). The germline V gene has CDR1 SGHRS and CDR2 YFSETQ. The CDR3 covers 16 residues. V shed 4 bases and J shed 0 bases, with 16 bases lying between them. The CDR3 nucleotides read TGCGCCAGCAGCCCATCCCGGGACGGCATGAACACTGAAGCTTTCTTT. Translation gives CASSPSRDGMNTEAFF. The full variable domain, completed using reference TRBV5-1 and TRBJ1-1, is KAGVTQTPRYLIKTRGQQVTLSCSPISGHRSVSWYQQTPGQGLQFLFEYFSETQRNKGNFPGRFSGRQFSNSRSEMNVSTLELGDSALYLCASSPSRDGMNTEAFFGQGTRLTVV.

This chain's CDR3 is CASSQEKNQMGTEAFF. CDR3 nucleotide sequence: TGTGCCAGCAGCCAAGAAAAGAATCAGATGGGCACTGAAGCTTTCTTT. V and J are TRBV14 and TRBJ1-1; no clear D. V was shortened by 0 bases and J by 4 bases, with 15 bases between the two germline ends. CDR1 is SGHDN, CDR2 FVKESK, per germline. This CDR3 is 16 amino acids long. The full variable domain, with the rest looked up from reference TRBV14 and TRBJ1-1, is EAGVTQFPSHSVIEKGQTVTLRCDPISGHDNLYWYRRVMGKEIKFLLHFVKESKQDESGMPNNRFLAERTGGTYSTLKVQPAELEDSGVYFCASSQEKNQMGTEAFFGQGTRLTVV.

For the CDR3, the DNA is TGTGCCAGCAGTTTCGAGATAAAGCCGGGAGAGCAGTACTTC. This encodes CASSFEIKPGEQYF. This chain connects TRBV28 to TRBJ2-7, with a weak D call TRBD2 (5 bases). The CDR3 totals 14 residues. Germline V gene sequence: CDR1 MDHEN, CDR2 SYDVKM. Between the trimmed V and J ends, which lost 3 bases and 7 bases, there was a span of 16 bases.

V and J are TRBV18 and TRBJ2-7, with 12 positions matching TRBD2. This CDR3 comprises 14 residues. V gave up 2 bases and J gave up 7 bases; unmatched junction bases: 3. Germline CDR1 KGHSH, CDR2 LQKENI. Here the CDR3 DNA reads TGTGCCAGCTCACCATCCCTAGCGGGAGGGGAGCAGTACTTC. Translating gives CASSPSLAGGEQYF.

This clone was counted many times. The chain has TRBV11-2 and TRBJ2-1; perhaps TRBD1 as D (5 bases). Per the germline V gene, CDR1 is SGHAT and CDR2 is FQNNGV. The ends were cut back, 1 base at V and 3 bases at J, with 10 bases in the middle. This CDR3 has 15 residues. The CDR3 DNA reads as TGTGCCAGCAGCTTAGGGGCAGGGAACTACAATGAGCAGTTCTTC. It codes for CASSLGAGNYNEQFF.

This clone was counted a single time. Given a much more abundant clone one base away, this may be a read error. This chain uses TRBV6-6 with TRBJ1-1; D call uncertain. This CDR3 contains 13 residues. Trimming took 0 bases from V and 3 from J, leaving 5 bases between them. From germline, CDR1 is MNHNY and CDR2 SVGAGI (reference sequence). In DNA, the CDR3 is TGTGCCAGCAGTTACTCGGGGTACACTGAAGCTTTCTTT. Its translation: CASSYSGYTEAFF.

This clone was counted only a few times. The J gene is TRBJ2-5, the V gene TRBV9; D gene uncertain. V shed 4 bases and J shed 5 bases, with 6 bases lying between them. CDR1 and CDR2 (germline): SGDLS, YYNGEE. The CDR3 runs to 11 residues. The CDR3 DNA follows: TGTGCCAGCAGCTCCGCTGAGACCCAGTACTTC. It yields the protein CASSSAETQYF.

This clone was observed many times. The rearrangement links TRBV5-5 to TRBJ2-7; perhaps D is TRBD1 or TRBD2 (5 bases each). From germline, CDR1 is SGHKS and CDR2 YYEKEE (reference sequence). V gave up 4 bases and J gave up 1 base, with 12 bases separating them. This CDR3 comprises 14 residues. The chain's CDR3 is CASSRDGPSYEQYF. As DNA, the CDR3 is TGTGCCAGCAGCCGGGACGGTCCTTCCTACGAGCAGTACTTC.

This clone has a handful of counts. The chain is built from TRBV15 and TRBJ2-3; TRBD2 might be the D (6 bases). Trimming removed 3 bases from V and 5 bases from J, with 15 bases in between. This CDR3 spans 15 amino acids. The V gene's germline CDR1 is LNHNV and CDR2 YYDKDF (reference sequence). CDR3 protein: CATSSPGSPGDTQYF. CDR3 nucleotides: TGTGCCACCAGCAGTCCCGGGAGTCCGGGAGATACGCAGTATTTT.

V and J are TRBV5-1 and TRBJ2-2, with TRBD1 as a possible D gene (7 bases). The CDR3 is made up of 17 amino acids. With 1 base removed from V and 0 bases from J, the gap between germline ends came to 13 bases. CDR1 and CDR2 from the germline V gene are SGHRS and YFSETQ. The CDR3 reads CASSLTAGQSNTGELFF. CDR3 coding DNA: TGCGCCAGCAGCTTGACCGCGGGACAGTCGAACACCGGGGAGCTGTTTTTT.

The chain recombines TRBV7-2 with TRBJ2-3; D is unresolved. Trimming pared 2 bases from V and 5 bases from J, leaving 5 bases between. CDR3 length: 12 residues. Germline CDR1 is SGHTA and CDR2 is FQGNSA. Here the CDR3 DNA reads TGTGCCAGCAGCTTATACGTAGATACGCAGTATTTT. Translation: CASSLYVDTQYF.